Sequencing of this T cell receptor beta chain was carried out in a study of blood T cell repertoires in COVID-19. Background on the study: Samples representing acute and convalescent COVID-19 were sourced from the United States, Italy and Spain.

The assay was immunoSEQ multiplex PCR, and TCRdb's table has in-frame clones only and misses some. Of 140,000 or so clones in the sample, 75% to 90% were seen once. Germline V gene lookup returns CDR1 SGHRS and CDR2 YFSETQ. The germline V and J ends were trimmed by 2 bases and 4 bases, with 13 bases remaining between them. CDR3 length: 15 residues. The specimen sequenced was peripheral blood. This TCR was sampled from a woman older than 75 with acute or convalescent COVID-19. The chain uses TRBV5-1 and TRBJ2-1; tentatively, D is TRBD2 (6 bases). The CDR3 DNA is TGCGCCAGCAGCTTATCGATGCGGGATTACAATGAGCAGTTCTTC. Its translation is CASSLSMRDYNEQFF.